This entry describes one T cell receptor beta chain. The antigen is not known. The data belong to a study of vaccination effects on CD4 cells after COVID-19. Overall study context: Post-vaccine draws lagged the second dose by a median of 72 days. Cultures used under 2.5 million PBMC per well, 9 to 10 IU/ml IL-2 and 10 ug/ml peptides.

Assay: immunoSEQ multiplex PCR; the TCRdb copy retains only in-frame clones and omits some. Of 50,000 to 80,000 clones listed, roughly four fifths were seen once; the top ten hold about 2.4%. General study points: Common cold coronavirus cross-reactivity was shown by only 1 of 255 vaccine-induced clones in healthy vaccinees. There was marked clonal contraction among infection- and vaccine-induced clones late after vaccination.

The CDR3 covers 16 residues. Germline trimming cut 2 bases from V and 3 bases from J; bases unmatched to any gene: 6. Germline loops: CDR1 SGHTA, CDR2 FQGNSA. At the end of about 9 days of culture, CD4+ T cells were isolated. BNT162b2 vaccine or mRNA-1273 vaccine was given to participants in two doses. The chain joins TRBV7-2 to TRBJ2-1; 8 bases are a match to TRBD1. The TCR comes from a human donor who received a COVID-19 vaccine. The sample was CD4+ T cells from PBMCs cultured without peptide, taken after COVID-19 vaccination. CDR3 loop: CASSLRGQGIYNEQFF. The CDR3 coding sequence is TGTGCCAGCAGCTTACGTGGACAGGGCATCTACAATGAGCAGTTCTTC.